This note documents a single TCR beta chain sequence. These data come from a study of shared clonotypes between healthy human individuals. The V end lost 2 bases, the J end lost 4 bases, and 12 bases lay between the germline ends. The CDR3 consists of 15 residues. Germline-derived CDR1 and CDR2 are MNHNS and SASEGT. Genomic DNA (from each subset) was split evenly across several immunoSEQ plates. Clones were sequenced by immunoSEQ multiplex PCR, and TCRdb holds only the in-frame ones, with some missing. This repertoire shows roughly 2.2 million clones, more than 80% found once; its top ten account for 0.35% to 0.45%.

This clonotype originated in a man between 18 and 29 years old in good health. Some clones in this sample may be carry-over from other donors' samples. This chain joins TRBV6-1 and TRBJ1-3, with unresolved D. Sequencing was carried out using naive CD4+ T cells from PBMCs. Subset in this sample: CD45RA+ positively selected. In DNA, the CDR3 is TGTGCCAGCAGTGAAACCCAGTTAAGCGGAAACACCATATATTTT. Amino acids: CASSETQLSGNTIYF.